This T cell receptor (beta chain) derives from a study of T cell responses to AZD1222 COVID-19 vaccine. Findings of the study overall: Researchers took repertoire samples only after the peak T cell response had come. Reportedly, close to half of spike-specific TCRs are directed against unmutated variant regions.

Clones were read by immunoSEQ multiplex PCR, and TCRdb kept only the in-frame ones, dropping some. The repertoire holds some 130,000 clones, approximately 95% seen once, with around 7.1% in the top ten. A note on this clone: The target antigen is unknown.

CDR1 is SGHTA and CDR2 is FQGNSA in the germline V gene. V shed 5 bases, J shed 4 bases, and the junction held 4 bases outside the gene matches. The CDR3 consists of 15 residues. This sequence was found in an adult who received the AZD1222 COVID-19 vaccine. The sample in question was peripheral blood, obtained 28 days after the second AZD1222 dose. The chain recombines TRBV7-2 with TRBJ2-2; TRBD2 aligns across 10 bases. In DNA form, the CDR3 reads TGTGCCAGCAGCCAGCGGGGGGGCCGCACCGGGGAGCTGTTTTTT. Its translation is CASSQRGGRTGELFF.